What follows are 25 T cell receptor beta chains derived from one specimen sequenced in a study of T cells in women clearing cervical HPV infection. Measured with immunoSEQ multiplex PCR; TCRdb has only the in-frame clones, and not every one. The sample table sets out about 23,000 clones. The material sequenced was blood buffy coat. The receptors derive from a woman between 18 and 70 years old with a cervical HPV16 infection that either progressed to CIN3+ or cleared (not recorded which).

The DNA read from the CDR3 is TGCAGTGCTAGTGGTGGGGGGGGCCAGGCAGATACG. Translation: CSASGGGGQADT. The whole CDR3 protein reads CSASGGGGQADTQYF. V usage is TRBV20-1 and J usage is TRBJ2-3; D is possibly TRBD2 (7 bases). The sequenced fragment ends 3 residues before the CDR3 boundary, so the rest is inferred from the germline J gene. V was clipped by 3 bases and J by 4 bases, with 17 bases between them. The CDR3 sequence is 15 residues long. Germline V gene sequence: CDR1 DFQATT, CDR2 SNEGSKA (reference sequence).

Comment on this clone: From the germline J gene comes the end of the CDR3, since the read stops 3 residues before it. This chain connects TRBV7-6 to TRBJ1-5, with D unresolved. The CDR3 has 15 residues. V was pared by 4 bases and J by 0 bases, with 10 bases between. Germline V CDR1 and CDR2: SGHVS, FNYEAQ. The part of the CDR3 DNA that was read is TGTGCCAGCAGCTCGAGTCGGTATAGCAATCAGCCC. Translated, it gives CASSSSRYSNQP. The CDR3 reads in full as CASSSSRYSNQPQHF. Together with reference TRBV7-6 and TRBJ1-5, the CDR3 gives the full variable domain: GAGVSQSPRYKVTKRGQDVALRCDPISGHVSLYWYRQALGQGPEFLTYFNYEAQQDKSGLPNDRFSAERPEGSISTLTIQRTEQRDSAMYRCASSSSRYSNQPQHFGDGTRLSIL.

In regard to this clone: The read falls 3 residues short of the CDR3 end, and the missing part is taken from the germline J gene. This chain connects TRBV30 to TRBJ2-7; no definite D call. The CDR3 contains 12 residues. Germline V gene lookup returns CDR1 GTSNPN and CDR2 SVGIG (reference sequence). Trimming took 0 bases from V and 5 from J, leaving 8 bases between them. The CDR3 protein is CAWSVLVDEQYF. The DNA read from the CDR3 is TGTGCCTGGAGTGTACTCGTGGACGAG.

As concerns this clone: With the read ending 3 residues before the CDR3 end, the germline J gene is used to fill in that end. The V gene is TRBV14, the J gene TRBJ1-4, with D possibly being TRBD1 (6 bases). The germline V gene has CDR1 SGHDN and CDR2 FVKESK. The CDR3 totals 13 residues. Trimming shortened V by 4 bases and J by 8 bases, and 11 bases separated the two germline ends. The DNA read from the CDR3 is TGTGCCAGCAGCCTAACAGGGTACGAAAAA. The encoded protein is CASSLTGYEK. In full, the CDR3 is CASSLTGYEKLFF.

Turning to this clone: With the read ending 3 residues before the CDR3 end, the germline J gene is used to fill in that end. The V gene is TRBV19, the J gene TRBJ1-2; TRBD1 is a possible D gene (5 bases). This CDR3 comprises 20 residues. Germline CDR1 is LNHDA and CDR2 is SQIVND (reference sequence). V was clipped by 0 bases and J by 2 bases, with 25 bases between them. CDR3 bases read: TGTGCCAGTAGTATAGATTTTGGGGTTCGCTTTCAGGGCGCAAACTATGGC. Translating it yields CASSIDFGVRFQGANYG. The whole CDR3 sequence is CASSIDFGVRFQGANYGYTF.

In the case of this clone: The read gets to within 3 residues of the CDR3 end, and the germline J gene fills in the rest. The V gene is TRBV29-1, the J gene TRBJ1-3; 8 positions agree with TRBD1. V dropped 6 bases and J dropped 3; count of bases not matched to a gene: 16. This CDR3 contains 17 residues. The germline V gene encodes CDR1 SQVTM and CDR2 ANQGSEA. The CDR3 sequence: CSVRSTRGRFGGNTIYF. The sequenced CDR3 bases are TGCAGCGTCCGTAGCACCAGGGGGCGTTTCGGTGGAAACACC.

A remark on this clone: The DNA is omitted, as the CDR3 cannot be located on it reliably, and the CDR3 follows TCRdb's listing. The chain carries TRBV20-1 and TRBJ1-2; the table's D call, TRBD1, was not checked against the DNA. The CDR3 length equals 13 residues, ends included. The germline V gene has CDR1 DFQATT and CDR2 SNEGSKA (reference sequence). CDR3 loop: CSAREGSSSGYTF.

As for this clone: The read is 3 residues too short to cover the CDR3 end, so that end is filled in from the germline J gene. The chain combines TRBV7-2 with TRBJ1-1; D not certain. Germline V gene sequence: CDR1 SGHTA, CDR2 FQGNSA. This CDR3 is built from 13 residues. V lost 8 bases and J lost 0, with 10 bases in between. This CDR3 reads CASDVYMNTEAFF. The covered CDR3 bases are TGTGCCAGCGATGTATACATGAACACTGAA.

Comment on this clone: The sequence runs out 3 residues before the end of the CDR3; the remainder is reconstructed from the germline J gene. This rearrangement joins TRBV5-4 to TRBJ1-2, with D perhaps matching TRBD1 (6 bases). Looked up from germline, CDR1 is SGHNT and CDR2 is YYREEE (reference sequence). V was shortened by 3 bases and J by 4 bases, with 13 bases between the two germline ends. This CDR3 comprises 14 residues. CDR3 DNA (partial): TGTGCCAGCAGCTCCAAGACAGGAGGCTATGGC. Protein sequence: CASSSKTGGYG. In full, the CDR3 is CASSSKTGGYGYTF.

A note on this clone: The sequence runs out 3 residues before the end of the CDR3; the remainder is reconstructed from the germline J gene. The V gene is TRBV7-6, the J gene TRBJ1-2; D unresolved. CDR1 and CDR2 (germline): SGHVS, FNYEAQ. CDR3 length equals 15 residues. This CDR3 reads CASSLLPSGYNDYTF. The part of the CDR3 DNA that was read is TGTGCCAGCAGCTTACTGCCTAGCGGGTACAATGAC.

The chain's CDR3 is CASSPTEGQPQYF. The sequenced part of the CDR3 DNA is TGTGCCAGCAGCCCAACAGAGGGTCAGCCG. This chain joins TRBV7-3 and TRBJ2-3; the D gene is possibly TRBD2 (5 bases). The read halts 3 residues ahead of the CDR3 end, with the missing end drawn from the germline J gene. The CDR3 spans 13 residues. Germline loops: CDR1 SGHTA, CDR2 FQGTGA.

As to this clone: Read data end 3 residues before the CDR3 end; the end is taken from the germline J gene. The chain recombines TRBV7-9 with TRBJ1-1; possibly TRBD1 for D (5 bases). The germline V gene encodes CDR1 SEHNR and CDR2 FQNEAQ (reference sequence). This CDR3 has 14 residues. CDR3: CASSLGGTSYEAFF. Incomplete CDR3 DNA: TGTGCCAGCAGCTTAGGGGGGACTTCGTACGAG.

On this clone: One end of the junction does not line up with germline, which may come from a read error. The part of the CDR3 DNA that was read is TGCAGCGTTCAAGAACAAGACAGAAACTACGAG. Amino acids: CSVQEQDRNYE. The entire CDR3 protein is CSVQEQDRNYEQYF. The chain employs TRBV29-1 and TRBJ2-7; D might be TRBD1 (5 bases). The read finishes 3 residues shy of the CDR3 end, and the germline J gene is used to complete it. The CDR3 has 14 amino acids. Germline V gene data show CDR1 as SQVTM and CDR2 as ANQGSEA.

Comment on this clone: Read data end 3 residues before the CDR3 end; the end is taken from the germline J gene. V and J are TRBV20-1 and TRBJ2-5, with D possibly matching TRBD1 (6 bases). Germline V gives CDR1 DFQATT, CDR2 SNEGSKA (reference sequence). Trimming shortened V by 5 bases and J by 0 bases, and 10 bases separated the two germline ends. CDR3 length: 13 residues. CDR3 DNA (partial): TGCAGTGCTTATGGACAGAACCAAGAGACC. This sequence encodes CSAYGQNQET. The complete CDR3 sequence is CSAYGQNQETQYF.

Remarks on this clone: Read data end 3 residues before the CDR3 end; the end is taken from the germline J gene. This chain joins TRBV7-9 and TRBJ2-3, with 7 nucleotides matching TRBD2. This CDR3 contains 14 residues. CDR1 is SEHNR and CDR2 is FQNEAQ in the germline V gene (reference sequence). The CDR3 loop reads CASSPGGFQETQYF. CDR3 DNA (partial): TGTGCCAGCAGTCCCGGGGGGTTCCAAGAGACG.

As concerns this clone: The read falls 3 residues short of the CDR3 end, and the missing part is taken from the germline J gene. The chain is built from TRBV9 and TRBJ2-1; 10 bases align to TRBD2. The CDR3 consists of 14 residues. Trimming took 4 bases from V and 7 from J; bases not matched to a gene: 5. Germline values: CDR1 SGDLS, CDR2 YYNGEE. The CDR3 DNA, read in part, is TGTGCCAGCAGCCGAGCGGGAGGGCCAAATGAG. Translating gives CASSRAGGPNE. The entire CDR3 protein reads CASSRAGGPNEQFF.

The sequenced part of the CDR3 DNA is TGCGCCAGTAGTCAGGGGAGGACCCAAGAGACC. As protein: CASSQGRTQET. The complete CDR3 reads CASSQGRTQETQYF. The chain combines TRBV5-1 with TRBJ2-5; D assignment may be TRBD1 or TRBD2 (6 bases each). Read coverage stops 3 residues before the CDR3 terminus; the germline J gene supplies the remainder. Germline V gives CDR1 SGHRS, CDR2 YFSETQ. This CDR3 comprises 14 residues. V lost 8 bases, J lost 1 base, and 15 bases lay in between. Complete variable domain (other parts from reference TRBV5-1 and TRBJ2-5): KAGVTQTPRYLIKTRGQQVTLSCSPISGHRSVSWYQQTPGQGLQFLFEYFSETQRNKGNFPGRFSGRQFSNSRSEMNVSTLELGDSALYLCASSQGRTQETQYFGPGTRLLVL.

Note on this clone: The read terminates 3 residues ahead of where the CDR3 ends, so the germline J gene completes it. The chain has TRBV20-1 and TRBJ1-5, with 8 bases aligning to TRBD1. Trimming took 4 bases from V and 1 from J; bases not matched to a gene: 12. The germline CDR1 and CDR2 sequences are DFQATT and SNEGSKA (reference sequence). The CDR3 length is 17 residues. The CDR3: CSAIRGQGGRSNQPQHF. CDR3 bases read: TGCAGTGCTATCCGCGGACAGGGAGGTAGGAGCAATCAGCCC.

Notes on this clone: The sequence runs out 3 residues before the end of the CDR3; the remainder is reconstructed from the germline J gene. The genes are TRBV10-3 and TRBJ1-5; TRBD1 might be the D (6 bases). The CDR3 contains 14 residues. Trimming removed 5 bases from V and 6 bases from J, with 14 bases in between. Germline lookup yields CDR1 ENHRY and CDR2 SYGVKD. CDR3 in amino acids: CAISYDRLGQPQHF. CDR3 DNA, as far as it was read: TGTGCCATCAGTTACGACAGGCTGGGTCAGCCC.

The DNA read from the CDR3 is TGTGCCAGCAGCCCAATCAGATCCAGGGGAACCTCGAACACCGGGGAG. Its translation: CASSPIRSRGTSNTGE. The complete CDR3 reads CASSPIRSRGTSNTGELFF. The rearrangement links TRBV14 to TRBJ2-2; perhaps TRBD1 as D (6 bases). The read ends 3 residues before the CDR3 terminus; that terminus is restored from the germline J gene. The CDR3 runs 19 residues. In germline, CDR1 is SGHDN, CDR2 FVKESK. Trimming stripped 4 bases from V and 0 bases from J, with 21 bases between.

CDR3 sequence reads: CSVTSGSNTDTQYF. The DNA read from the CDR3 is TGCAGTGTCACTAGCGGCTCGAACACAGATACG. The V gene is TRBV20-1, the J gene TRBJ2-3; the match to TRBD2 covers 8 bases. Read data end 3 residues before the CDR3 end; the end is taken from the germline J gene. V lost 7 bases to trimming and J lost 2 bases; unmatched junction nucleotides: 8. The length of the CDR3 is 14 residues. Looked up from germline, CDR1 is DFQATT and CDR2 is SNEGSKA (reference sequence).

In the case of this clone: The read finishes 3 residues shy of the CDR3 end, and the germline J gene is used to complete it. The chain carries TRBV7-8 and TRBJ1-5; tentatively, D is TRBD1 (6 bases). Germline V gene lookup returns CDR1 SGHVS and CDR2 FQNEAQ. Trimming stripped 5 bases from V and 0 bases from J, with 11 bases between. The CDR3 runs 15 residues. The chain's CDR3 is CASSRWTDSNQPQHF. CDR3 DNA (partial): TGTGCCAGCAGCCGGTGGACAGATAGCAATCAGCCC.

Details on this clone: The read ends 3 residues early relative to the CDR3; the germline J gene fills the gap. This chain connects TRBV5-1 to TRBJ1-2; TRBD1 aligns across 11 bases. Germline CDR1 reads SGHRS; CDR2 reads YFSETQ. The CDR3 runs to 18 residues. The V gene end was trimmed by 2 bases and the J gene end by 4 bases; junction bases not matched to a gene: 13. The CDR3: CASSFTSNPGTGGYGYTF. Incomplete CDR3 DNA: TGCGCCAGCAGCTTCACCTCAAACCCAGGGACAGGGGGCTATGGC.

The CDR3 here is CASSAVRAGGEQYF. The covered CDR3 bases are TGTGCCAGCAGCGCCGTCCGAGCGGGAGGCGAG. The chain links TRBV7-8 to TRBJ2-7; 9 bases fit TRBD2. The CDR3 end lies 3 residues beyond the end of the read and is filled in from the germline J gene. Trimming at V came to 5 bases and at J to 6 bases, leaving 8 bases not matched to a gene. The V gene's germline CDR1 is SGHVS and CDR2 FQNEAQ. This CDR3 spans 14 amino acids.

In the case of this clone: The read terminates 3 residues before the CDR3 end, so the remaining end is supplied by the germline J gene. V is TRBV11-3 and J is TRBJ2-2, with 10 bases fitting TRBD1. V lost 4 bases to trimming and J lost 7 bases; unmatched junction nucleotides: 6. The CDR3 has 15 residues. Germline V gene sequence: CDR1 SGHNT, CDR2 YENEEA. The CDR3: CASSSRQGANGELFF. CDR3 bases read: TGTGCCAGCAGCTCCAGACAGGGGGCTAACGGGGAG.